This record covers a single T cell receptor beta chain. Libraries were prepared by immunoSEQ multiplex PCR; TCRdb keeps only in-frame clonotypes and omits some of them. The repertoire holds around 320,000 clones, nearly 90% seen once, with over 3.5% in the top ten. This specimen comes from a study of blood T cell repertoires in COVID-19. Across the study: Samples taken during acute and convalescent COVID-19 were collected in the United States, Italy and Spain.

J lost 7 bases, V lost 5 bases, and 11 bases had no gene match. Per germline, CDR1 SEHNR and CDR2 FQNEAQ (reference sequence). This CDR3 spans 16 amino acids. The rearrangement links TRBV7-9 to TRBJ1-2, with 12 bases aligning to TRBD1. The source of this sequence is a woman aged 18 to 35 with acute COVID-19. Specimen: PBMCs or T cells enriched from blood (not recorded which). The CDR3 protein is CASSTNQGQGAGGYTF. As DNA, the CDR3 is TGTGCCAGCAGCACCAACCAGGGACAGGGGGCCGGTGGCTACACCTTC.